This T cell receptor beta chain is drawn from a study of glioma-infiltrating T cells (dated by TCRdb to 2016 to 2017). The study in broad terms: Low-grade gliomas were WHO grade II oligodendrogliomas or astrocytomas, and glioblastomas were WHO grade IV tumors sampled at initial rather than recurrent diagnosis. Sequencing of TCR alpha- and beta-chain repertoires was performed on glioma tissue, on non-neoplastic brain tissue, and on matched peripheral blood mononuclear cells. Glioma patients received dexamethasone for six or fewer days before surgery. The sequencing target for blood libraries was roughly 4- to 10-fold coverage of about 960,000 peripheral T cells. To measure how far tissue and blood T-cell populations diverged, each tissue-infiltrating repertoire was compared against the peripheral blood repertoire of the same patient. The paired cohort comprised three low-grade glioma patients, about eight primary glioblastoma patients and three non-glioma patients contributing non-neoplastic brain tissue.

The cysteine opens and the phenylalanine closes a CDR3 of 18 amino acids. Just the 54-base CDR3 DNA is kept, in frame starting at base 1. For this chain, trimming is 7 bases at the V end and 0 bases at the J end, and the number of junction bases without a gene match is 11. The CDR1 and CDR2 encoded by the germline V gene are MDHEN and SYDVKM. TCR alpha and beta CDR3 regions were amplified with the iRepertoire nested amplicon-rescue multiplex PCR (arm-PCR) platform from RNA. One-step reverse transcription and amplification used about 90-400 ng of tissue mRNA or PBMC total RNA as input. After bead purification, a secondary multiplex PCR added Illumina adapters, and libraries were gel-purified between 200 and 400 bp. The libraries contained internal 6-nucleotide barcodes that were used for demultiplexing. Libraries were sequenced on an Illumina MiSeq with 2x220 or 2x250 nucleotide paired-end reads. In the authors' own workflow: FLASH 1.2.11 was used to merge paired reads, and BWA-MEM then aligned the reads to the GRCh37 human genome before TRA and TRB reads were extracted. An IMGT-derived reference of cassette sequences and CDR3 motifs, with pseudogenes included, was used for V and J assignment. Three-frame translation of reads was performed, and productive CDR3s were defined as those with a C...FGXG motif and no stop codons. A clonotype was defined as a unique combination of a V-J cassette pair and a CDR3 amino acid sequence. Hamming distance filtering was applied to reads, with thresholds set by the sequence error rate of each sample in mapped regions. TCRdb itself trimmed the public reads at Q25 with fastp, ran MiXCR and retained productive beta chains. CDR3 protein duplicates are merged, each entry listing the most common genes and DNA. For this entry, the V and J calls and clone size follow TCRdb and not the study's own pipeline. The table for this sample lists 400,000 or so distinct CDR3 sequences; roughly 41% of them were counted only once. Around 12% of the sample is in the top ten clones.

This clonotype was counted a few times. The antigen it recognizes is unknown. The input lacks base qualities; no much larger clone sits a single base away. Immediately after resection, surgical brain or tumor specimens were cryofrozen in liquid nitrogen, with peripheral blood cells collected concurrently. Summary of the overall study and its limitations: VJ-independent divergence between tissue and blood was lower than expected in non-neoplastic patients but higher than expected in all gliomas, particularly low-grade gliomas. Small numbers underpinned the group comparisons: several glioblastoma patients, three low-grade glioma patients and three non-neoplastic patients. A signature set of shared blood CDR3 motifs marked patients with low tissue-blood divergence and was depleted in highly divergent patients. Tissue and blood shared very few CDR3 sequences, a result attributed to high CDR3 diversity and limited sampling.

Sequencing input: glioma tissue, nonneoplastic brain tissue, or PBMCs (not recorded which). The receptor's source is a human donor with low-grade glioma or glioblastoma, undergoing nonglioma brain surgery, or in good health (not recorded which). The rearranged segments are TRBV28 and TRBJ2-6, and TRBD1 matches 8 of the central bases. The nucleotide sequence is TGTGCCAGCAACCCTCGGACAGGGCGGAACTCTGGGGCCAACGTCCTGACTTTC. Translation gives CASNPRTGRNSGANVLTF.